This TCR beta chain was captured in a study of CD8 T cells in ankylosing spondylitis. Study observations and caveats: A number of the motif variants had already been described in reactive arthritis synovial fluid and blood. Typical of ankylosing spondylitis blood, it appeared, was a TCR beta motif of fewer than 10 highly homologous variants. Significant enrichment of disease-linked clones was reportedly seen in matched ankylosing spondylitis synovial fluid.

A single record per CDR3 protein comes from TCRdb applying MiXCR to the 5' RACE reads. Found here are about 260,000 distinct CDR3 sequences, around 20% of them singletons; the top ten hold less than 9.5%. This clonotype was detected many times. Its target is unknown. V shed 3 bases and J shed 4 bases, with 9 bases lying between them. This CDR3 has 13 residues. From germline, CDR1 is LNHNV and CDR2 YYDKDF (reference sequence). The chain uses TRBV15 and TRBJ2-5; D is perhaps TRBD2 (6 bases). The clonotype was recovered from a male donor with ankylosing spondylitis or in good health (not recorded which). The sequencing input was blood, either unsorted or a sorted T cell fraction (not recorded which). The CDR3: CATSSGTRETQYF. In DNA, the CDR3 is TGTGCCACCAGCAGCGGGACTCGAGAGACCCAGTACTTC.